The T cell receptor (beta chain) described here comes from a study of blood T cell repertoires in COVID-19. Across the study: Samples taken during acute and convalescent COVID-19 were collected in the United States, Italy and Spain. T cells, B-cell-depleted T cells, or PBMCs provided the cDNA or gDNA that served as material.

CDR3 size: 20 residues. Losses at the gene ends were 2 bases for V and 11 bases for J; bases not matched to a gene: 24. CDR1 and CDR2 (germline): MGHRA, YSYEKL. As originally analysed: From reference gene primer amplification, estimates of nucleated cell counts were derived. The method was immunoSEQ multiplex PCR; TCRdb's version includes in-frame clones alone and lacks a portion of them. Clonal size and the V and J genes are those of that table, whereas D and trimming came from the DNA. The sample holds approximately 180,000 clones; 75% to 80% are singletons and the top ten take roughly 28%. This rearrangement joins TRBV4-1 to TRBJ2-3; TRBD2 matches 11 bases. What was sequenced was peripheral blood. This clonotype was obtained from a woman aged 70 to 79 with acute or convalescent COVID-19. CDR3 loop: CASSQTPGTGLASGGLGQYF. The CDR3 bases are TGCGCCAGCAGCCAAACTCCCGGGACAGGGTTGGCTAGCGGGGGGTTGGGGCAGTATTTT.